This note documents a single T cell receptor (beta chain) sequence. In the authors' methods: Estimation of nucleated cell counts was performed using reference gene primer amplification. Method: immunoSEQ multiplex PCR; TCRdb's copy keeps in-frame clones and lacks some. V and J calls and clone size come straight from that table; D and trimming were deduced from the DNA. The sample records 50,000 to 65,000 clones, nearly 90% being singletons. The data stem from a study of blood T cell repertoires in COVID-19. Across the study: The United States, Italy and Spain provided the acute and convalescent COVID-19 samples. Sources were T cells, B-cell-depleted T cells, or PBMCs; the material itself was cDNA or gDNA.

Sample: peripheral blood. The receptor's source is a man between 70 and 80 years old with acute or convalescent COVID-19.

The CDR3 nucleotides read TGCAGTGCCGCAGATGGCTACACCTTC. Its translation is CSAADGYTF. The chain has TRBV20-1 and TRBJ1-2, with D hard to call. The CDR3 is 9 residues long. Trimming took off 6 bases at V and 6 bases at J, with 5 bases between the two ends. CDR1 is DFQATT and CDR2 is SNEGSKA in the germline V gene (reference sequence).